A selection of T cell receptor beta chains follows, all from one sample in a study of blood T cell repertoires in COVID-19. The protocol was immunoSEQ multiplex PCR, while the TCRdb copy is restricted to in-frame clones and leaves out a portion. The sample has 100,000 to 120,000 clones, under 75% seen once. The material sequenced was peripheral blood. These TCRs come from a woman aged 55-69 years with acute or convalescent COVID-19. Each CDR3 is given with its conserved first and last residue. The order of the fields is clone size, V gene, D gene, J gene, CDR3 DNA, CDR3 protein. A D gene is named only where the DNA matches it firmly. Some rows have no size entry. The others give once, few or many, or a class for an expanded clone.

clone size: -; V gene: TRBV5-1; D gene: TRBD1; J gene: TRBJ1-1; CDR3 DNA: TGCGCCAGCAGCGCGGGACAGCTCCTCACTGAAGCTTTCTTT; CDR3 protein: CASSAGQLLTEAFF
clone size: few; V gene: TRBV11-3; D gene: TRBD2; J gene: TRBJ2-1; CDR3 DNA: TGTGCCAGCAGCCCCGCGGGGGGCAGGAGCTCCTACAATGAGCAGTTCTTC; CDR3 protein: CASSPAGGRSSYNEQFF
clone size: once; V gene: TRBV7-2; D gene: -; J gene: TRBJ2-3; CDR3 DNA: TGTGCCAGCAGCTTATACCAGAGCACAGATACGCAGTATTTT; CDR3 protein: CASSLYQSTDTQYF
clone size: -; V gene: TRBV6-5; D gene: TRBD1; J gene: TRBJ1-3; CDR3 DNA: TGTGCCAGCCTTCAGGGGGCGGTTGGAGGAAACACCATATATTTT; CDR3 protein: CASLQGAVGGNTIYF
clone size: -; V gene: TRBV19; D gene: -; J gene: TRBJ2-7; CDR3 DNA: TGTGCCAGTAGTTTACCCCAGGGCTACGAGCAGTACTTC; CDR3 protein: CASSLPQGYEQYF
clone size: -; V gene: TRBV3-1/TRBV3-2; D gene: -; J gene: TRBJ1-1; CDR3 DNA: TGTGCCAGCAGCCAAGAGACAGGGAACACTGAAGCTTTCTTT; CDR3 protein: CASSQETGNTEAFF
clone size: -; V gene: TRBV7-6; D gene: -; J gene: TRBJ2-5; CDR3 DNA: TGTGCCAGCAGCTTACATGAGACCCAGTACTTC; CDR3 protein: CASSLHETQYF
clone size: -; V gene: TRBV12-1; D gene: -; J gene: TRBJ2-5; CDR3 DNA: TGTGCCAGCAGCCTGGGACAGGTAGAGGTGACCCAGTACTTC; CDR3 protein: CASSLGQVEVTQYF
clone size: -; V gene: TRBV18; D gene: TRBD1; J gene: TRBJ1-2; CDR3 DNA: TGTGCCAGCTCACCCTCAGACAGGGGGATAGATGGCTACACCTTC; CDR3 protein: CASSPSDRGIDGYTF
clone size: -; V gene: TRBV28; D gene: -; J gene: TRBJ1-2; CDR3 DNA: TGTGCCAGCAGTTTAACGGCGGGCCCCGGCTATGGCTACACCTTC; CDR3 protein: CASSLTAGPGYGYTF
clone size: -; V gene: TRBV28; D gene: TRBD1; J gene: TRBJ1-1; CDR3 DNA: TGTGCCAGCAGTTTAGGGACAGACCCTGAAGCTTTCTTT; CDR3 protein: CASSLGTDPEAFF
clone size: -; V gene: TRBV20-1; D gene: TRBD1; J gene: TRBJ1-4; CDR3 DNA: TGCAGTGCTAGTGTGAAACAGGGGGCAACTAATGAAAAACTGTTTTTT; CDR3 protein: CSASVKQGATNEKLFF
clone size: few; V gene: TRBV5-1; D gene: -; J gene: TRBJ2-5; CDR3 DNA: TGCGCCAGCAGCTTGTTTGAGGCGGGAGAGACCCAGTACTTC; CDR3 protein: CASSLFEAGETQYF
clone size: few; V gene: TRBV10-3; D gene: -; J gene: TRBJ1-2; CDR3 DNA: TGTGCCATCAGTGAGCAGGGGACGGCTAACTATGGCTACACCTTC; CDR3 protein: CAISEQGTANYGYTF
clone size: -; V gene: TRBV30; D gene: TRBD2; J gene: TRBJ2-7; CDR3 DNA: TGTGCCTGGGCGGGTAGGGGACTATCCTCCCAAGGGGTCTACGAGCAGTACTTC; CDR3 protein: CAWAGRGLSSQGVYEQYF
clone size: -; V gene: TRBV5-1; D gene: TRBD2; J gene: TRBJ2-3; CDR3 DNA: TGCGCCAGCAGCTTGTGGACTAGCGGGGGAGATACGCAGTATTTT; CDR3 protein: CASSLWTSGGDTQYF
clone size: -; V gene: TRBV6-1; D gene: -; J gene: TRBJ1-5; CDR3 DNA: TGTGCCAGCAGTGATAACAGGGCAAGCAATCAGCCCCAGCATTTT; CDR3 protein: CASSDNRASNQPQHF
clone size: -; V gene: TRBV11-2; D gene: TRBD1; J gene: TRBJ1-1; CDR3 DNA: TGTGCCAGCAGCTTATCTAGACAGGGGCCTGAAGCTTTCTTT; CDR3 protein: CASSLSRQGPEAFF
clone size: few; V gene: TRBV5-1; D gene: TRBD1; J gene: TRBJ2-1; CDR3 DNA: TGCGCCAGCAGCCCCCAGGGGGACAGGGTCTACAATGAGCAGTTCTTC; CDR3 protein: CASSPQGDRVYNEQFF
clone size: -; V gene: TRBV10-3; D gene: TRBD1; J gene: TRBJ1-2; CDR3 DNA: TGTGCCAGTACAGGGGGCGATGGCTACACCTTC; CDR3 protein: CASTGGDGYTF
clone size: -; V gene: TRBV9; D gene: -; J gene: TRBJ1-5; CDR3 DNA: TGTGCCAGCAGCGTAACAGGGAATCAGCCCCAGCATTTT; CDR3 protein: CASSVTGNQPQHF
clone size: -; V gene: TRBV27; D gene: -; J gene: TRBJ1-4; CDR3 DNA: TGTGCCAGCAGCCCACTCGATGCAACTAATGAAAAACTGTTTTTT; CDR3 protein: CASSPLDATNEKLFF
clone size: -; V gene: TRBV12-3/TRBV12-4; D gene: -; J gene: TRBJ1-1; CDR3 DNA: TGTGCCAGCGGGACACCCTTGAACACTGAAGCTTTCTTT; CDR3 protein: CASGTPLNTEAFF
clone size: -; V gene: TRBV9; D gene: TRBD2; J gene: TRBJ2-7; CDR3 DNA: TGTGCCAGCAGCCCGAGCGGGGGGGCCCCCCACGAGCAGTACTTC; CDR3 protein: CASSPSGGAPHEQYF
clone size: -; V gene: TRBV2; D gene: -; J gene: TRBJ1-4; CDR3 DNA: TGTGCCAGCAGTGAGGGGCTGGCGTTTAATGAAAAACTGTTTTTT; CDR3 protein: CASSEGLAFNEKLFF
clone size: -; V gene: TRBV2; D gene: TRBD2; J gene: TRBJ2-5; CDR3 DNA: TGTGCCAGCAGTGTAGGGACTAGCCGACCTAGCGAGACCCAGTACTTC; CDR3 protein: CASSVGTSRPSETQYF
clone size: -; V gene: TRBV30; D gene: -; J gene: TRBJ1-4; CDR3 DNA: TGTGCCTGGAGTGCGCAGGGGTTGCGTGAAAAACTGTTTTTT; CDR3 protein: CAWSAQGLREKLFF
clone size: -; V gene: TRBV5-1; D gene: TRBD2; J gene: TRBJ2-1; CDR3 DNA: TGCGCCAGCAGTCAAACCCTGGCGGGGGGATTCAATGAGCAGTTCTTC; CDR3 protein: CASSQTLAGGFNEQFF
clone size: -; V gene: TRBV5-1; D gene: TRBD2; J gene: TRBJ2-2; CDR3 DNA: TGCGCCAGCAGCTTGGATCCTACTCGCGGGGGGGCCAAGGACGGGGAGCTGTTTTTT; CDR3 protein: CASSLDPTRGGAKDGELFF
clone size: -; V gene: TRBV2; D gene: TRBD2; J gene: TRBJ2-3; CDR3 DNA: TGTGCCAGCCTAACGAATCCGGGACTAGCCACAGATACGCAGTATTTT; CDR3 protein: CASLTNPGLATDTQYF
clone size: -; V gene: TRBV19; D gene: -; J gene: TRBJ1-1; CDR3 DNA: TGTGCCAGTAGTATAGATCCGGGTGTTGAAGCTTTCTTT; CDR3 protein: CASSIDPGVEAFF
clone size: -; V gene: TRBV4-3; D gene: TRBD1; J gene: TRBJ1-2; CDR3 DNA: TGCGCCAGCAGCCCTTCCCCGGACAGGGCTGTCTATGGCTACACCTTC; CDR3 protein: CASSPSPDRAVYGYTF
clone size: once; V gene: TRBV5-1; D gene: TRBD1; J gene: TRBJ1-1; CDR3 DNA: TGCGCCAGCAGCTGGACAGGGATCAACACTGAAGCTTTCTTT; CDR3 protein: CASSWTGINTEAFF
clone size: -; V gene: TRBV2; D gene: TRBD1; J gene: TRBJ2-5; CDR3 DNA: TGTGCCAGCAGGGGAACAGGGGGTCGACAGACCCAGTACTTC; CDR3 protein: CASRGTGGRQTQYF
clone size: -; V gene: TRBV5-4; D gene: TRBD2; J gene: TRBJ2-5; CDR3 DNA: TGTGCCAGCAGCTTGGAAACGGGGGGGTTCCTTCAAGAGACCCAGTACTTC; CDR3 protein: CASSLETGGFLQETQYF
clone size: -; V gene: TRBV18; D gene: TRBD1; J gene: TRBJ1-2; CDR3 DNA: TGTGCCAGCTCCCGTGACAGGGGGCGCTACTATGGCTACACCTTC; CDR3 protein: CASSRDRGRYYGYTF
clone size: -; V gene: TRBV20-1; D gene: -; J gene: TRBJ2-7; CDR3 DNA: TGCAGTGCTAGAGTCAAAGACAGTGAGTACTTC; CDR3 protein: CSARVKDSEYF
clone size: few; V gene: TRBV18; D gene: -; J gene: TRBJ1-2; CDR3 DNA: TGTGCCAGCTCTGTTACACAGGGATATGGCTACACCTTC; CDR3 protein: CASSVTQGYGYTF
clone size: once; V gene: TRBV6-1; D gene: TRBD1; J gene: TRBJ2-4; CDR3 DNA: TGTGCCAGCAGTGAGGGACAGGGGGCTTTTGGGACCAAAAACATTCAGTACTTC; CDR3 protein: CASSEGQGAFGTKNIQYF
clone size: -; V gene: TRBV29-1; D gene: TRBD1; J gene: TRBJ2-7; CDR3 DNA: TGCAGCGTTGTACAGGGGGCGCGTGAGCAGTACTTC; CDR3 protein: CSVVQGAREQYF
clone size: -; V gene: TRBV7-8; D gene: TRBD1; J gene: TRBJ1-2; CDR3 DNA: TGTGCCAGCAGCTTAGAGCCCGGGACAGGGGGCGGCTACACCTTC; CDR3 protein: CASSLEPGTGGGYTF
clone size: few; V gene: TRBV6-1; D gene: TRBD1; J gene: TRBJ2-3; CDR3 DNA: TGTGCCAGCAGTGAAGCCTTGGGACAGGGGGCCAGATCCCTAAGCACAGATACGCAGTATTTT; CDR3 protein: CASSEALGQGARSLSTDTQYF
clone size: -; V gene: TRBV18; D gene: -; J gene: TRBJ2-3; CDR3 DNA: TGTGCCAGCTCAGGACAGAGCACAGATACGCAGTATTTT; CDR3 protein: CASSGQSTDTQYF
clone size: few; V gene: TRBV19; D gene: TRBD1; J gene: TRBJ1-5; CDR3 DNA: TGTGCCAGCGACCGGGACAGGATTGGCAATCAGCCCCAGCATTTT; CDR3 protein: CASDRDRIGNQPQHF
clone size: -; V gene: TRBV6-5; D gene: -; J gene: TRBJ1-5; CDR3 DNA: TGTGCCAGCAGTCCGACTGATAGCAATCAGCCCCAGCATTTT; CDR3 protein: CASSPTDSNQPQHF
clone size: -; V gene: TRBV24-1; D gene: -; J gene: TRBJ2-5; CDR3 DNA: TGTGCCACCAGTGATTCTCAGGGTCGAGAGACCCAGTACTTC; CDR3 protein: CATSDSQGRETQYF
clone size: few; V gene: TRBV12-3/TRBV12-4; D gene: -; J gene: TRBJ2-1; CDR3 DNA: TGTGCCAGCAGCCCGATCCTAGATAATGAGCAGTTCTTC; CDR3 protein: CASSPILDNEQFF
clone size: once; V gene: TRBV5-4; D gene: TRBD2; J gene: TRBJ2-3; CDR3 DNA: TGTGCCAGCAGCCGGAGCGGGGGCCGCACAGATACGCAGTATTTT; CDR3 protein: CASSRSGGRTDTQYF
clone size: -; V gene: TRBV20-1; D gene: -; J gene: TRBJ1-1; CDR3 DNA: TGCAGTGCTAGTTTGGTTCCGGGGTTCACTGAAGCTTTCTTT; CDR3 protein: CSASLVPGFTEAFF
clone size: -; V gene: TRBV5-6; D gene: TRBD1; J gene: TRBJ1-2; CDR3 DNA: TGTGCCAGCGGGGGACAGGGGGGCGGCTATGGCTACACCTTC; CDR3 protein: CASGGQGGGYGYTF